These 8 T cell receptor beta chains were sequenced from one sample in a study of PD-L1 blockade in urothelial cancer. The repertoire was sequenced with immunoSEQ multiplex PCR; TCRdb's copy has only in-frame clones and lacks some. In the table there are some 63,000 clones, roughly 81% of which are singletons. Documented time point: pretreatment peripheral blood. Sample: PBMCs, taken around atezolizumab (anti-PD-L1) treatment. The receptors come from a man aged 65 to 85 with urothelial cancer.

The chain has TRBV18 and TRBJ1-4; D call uncertain. The CDR3 is 19 residues long. V was cut by 5 bases and J by 5 bases, with 27 bases left in between. Germline values: CDR1 KGHSH, CDR2 LQKENI. CDR3 amino acids: CASSKSRREPARANEKLFF. The CDR3, as DNA: TGTGCCAGCTCAAAAAGTCGGAGGGAACCGGCGCGGGCGAATGAAAAACTGTTTTTT.

This chain uses TRBV6-4 with TRBJ1-5, with 7 bases that match TRBD1. The length of the CDR3 is 15 residues. Germline assignment: CDR1 MRHNA and CDR2 SNTAGT. The ends lost 7 bases at V and 2 bases at J; junction bases unmatched: 8. The CDR3 is CASIQQGSCNQPQHF. CDR3 DNA sequence: TGTGCCAGCATCCAACAGGGGTCATGCAATCAGCCCCAGCATTTT.

The V call is TRBV4-3, the J call TRBJ1-4; the D is unclear. The germline gives CDR1 LGHNA, CDR2 YSLEER. The germline V and J ends were trimmed by 0 bases and 8 bases, with 10 bases remaining between them. The CDR3 extends over 14 amino acids. CDR3 nucleotides: TGCGCCAGCAGCCAAGATCACCGGTGGGAAAAACTGTTTTTT. Amino acid sequence: CASSQDHRWEKLFF.

The chain is built from TRBV15 and TRBJ2-3; 7 bases match TRBD2. CDR3 length: 14 residues. The V gene end was trimmed by 7 bases and the J gene end by 0 bases; junction bases not matched to a gene: 4. Germline loops: CDR1 LNHNV, CDR2 YYDKDF (reference sequence). CDR3 sequence (DNA): TGTGCCACCAAGTCTAGCGGTAGCACAGATACGCAGTATTTT. It encodes CATKSSGSTDTQYF.

The chain has TRBV6-1 and TRBJ1-1; D is ambiguous. Deletions cut 6 bases from V and 2 bases from J, with 16 bases between. The germline V gene encodes CDR1 MNHNS and CDR2 SASEGT. This CDR3 region has 15 residues. DNA for the CDR3: TGTGCCAGCAGGGAGGTGGGTGAAATAAACACTGAAGCTTTCTTT. Protein sequence: CASREVGEINTEAFF.

The chain carries TRBV7-2 and TRBJ2-7; 7 bases fit TRBD1. The CDR3 runs 14 residues. V dropped 4 bases and J dropped 4; count of bases not matched to a gene: 7. Germline lookup yields CDR1 SGHTA and CDR2 FQGNSA. The CDR3 loop reads CASSWGRQGYEQYF. The CDR3 DNA reads as TGTGCCAGCAGCTGGGGCCGACAGGGTTACGAGCAGTACTTC.

V is TRBV15 and J is TRBJ2-3, with D unresolved. CDR3 length equals 12 residues. The V end lost 0 bases, the J end lost 6 bases, and 4 bases lay between the germline ends. Germline lookup yields CDR1 LNHNV and CDR2 YYDKDF (reference sequence). CDR3 sequence: CATSRELDTQYF. The DNA of the CDR3 is TGTGCCACCAGCAGAGAACTGGATACGCAGTATTTT.

The chain is built from TRBV19 and TRBJ2-3, with 9 bases aligning to TRBD2. The germline V gene has CDR1 LNHDA and CDR2 SQIVND (reference sequence). V lost 3 bases to trimming and J lost 5 bases; unmatched junction nucleotides: 6. This CDR3 region has 15 residues. CDR3 nucleotides: TGTGCCAGTAGTATCGGCGGGAGGGCCGGAGATACGCAGTATTTT. Its translation is CASSIGGRAGDTQYF.